A selection of T cell receptor beta chains follows, all from one sample in a study of blood T cells in healthy people across ages. TCRdb recomputed calls from the 5' RACE reads with MiXCR, one row per CDR3 protein. The sample shows 900,000 to 950,000 distinct CDR3 sequences, about 27% of them seen only once. Another study also made use of these data, one on T cells of mothers and their children.

The source material was blood. The receptor set was obtained from a woman between 40 and 50 years old in good health. The CDR3 runs from the conserved cysteine through the conserved F or W.

v_call: TRBV7-2; cdr3_aa: CASSSGTGDDYGYTF
v_call: TRBV9; cdr3_aa: CASSVASGQANTEAFF
v_call: TRBV7-6; cdr3_aa: CASSRELGNQPQHF
v_call: TRBV6-1; cdr3_aa: CASRPEPYSNQPQHF
v_call: TRBV5-1; cdr3_aa: CASSWDGEPNTGELFF
v_call: TRBV5-1; cdr3_aa: CASSFQRDRSSYEQYF
v_call: TRBV28; cdr3_aa: CASGSSGINNEQFF
v_call: TRBV29-1; cdr3_aa: CSVGRLAGAKGNEQYF
v_call: TRBV10-3; cdr3_aa: CAISTGGPYEQYF
v_call: TRBV7-2; cdr3_aa: CASSLGEGANYGYTF
v_call: TRBV7-2; cdr3_aa: CASSVPGLIGHTYEQYF
v_call: TRBV20-1; cdr3_aa: CSARDFAGARQFF
v_call: TRBV20-1; cdr3_aa: CSARDWGAEGNQPQHF
v_call: TRBV3-1; cdr3_aa: CASSQVSAKNIQYF
v_call: TRBV20-1; cdr3_aa: CSATTVWGSKYEQYF
v_call: TRBV6-5; cdr3_aa: CASSPTTTGSAEAFF
v_call: TRBV7-2; cdr3_aa: CASSLDQGYNLNYGYTF
v_call: TRBV7-2; cdr3_aa: CASSSGQGARFTDTQYF
v_call: TRBV5-1; cdr3_aa: CASSGGASSAPDTQYF
v_call: TRBV9; cdr3_aa: CASSGGQLPSYNEQFF
v_call: TRBV5-5; cdr3_aa: CASSFRDGLYNEQFF
v_call: TRBV20-1; cdr3_aa: CSAKREFYGYTF
v_call: TRBV18; cdr3_aa: CASSSSRTDTQYF
v_call: TRBV9; cdr3_aa: CASSARTSGGPQEQFF
v_call: TRBV7-2; cdr3_aa: CASSSMDLLSPLHF
v_call: TRBV3-1; cdr3_aa: CASSQTPRTDTQYF